The next 18 T cell receptor beta chains were all read from a single sample in a study of blood T cells in healthy people across ages. Combining a sample-barcoded 5' primer with a J-beta primer mix, a second PCR ran for about 7 to 11 cycles. Each CDR3 protein is one row after TCRdb ran MiXCR on the 5' RACE reads. The table lists about 620,000 distinct CDR3 sequences, about 50% of them singletons. Sequencing used blood. The receptors originated from a woman at least 80 years old in good health.

This rearrangement joins TRBV20-1 to TRBJ2-1; D is ambiguous. CDR1 is DFQATT, CDR2 SNEGSKA, per germline (reference sequence). The ends were cut back, 4 bases at V and 2 bases at J, with 15 bases in the middle. The CDR3 totals 15 residues. Written as DNA, the CDR3 is TGCAGTGCTAATCTAGGCTCCCACACCTACAATGAGCAGTTCTTC. Protein product: CSANLGSHTYNEQFF.

This clonotype was seen at least ten times. The chain carries TRBV10-3 and TRBJ2-5; 9 nucleotides align to TRBD1. Germline CDR1 is ENHRY and CDR2 is SYGVKD. The CDR3 covers 15 residues. Trimming at V came to 5 bases and at J to 2 bases, leaving 6 bases not matched to a gene. DNA for the CDR3: TGTGCCATCAGTAACGGACAGGGGATACAAGAGACCCAGTACTTC. Amino acids: CAISNGQGIQETQYF.

Details on this clonotype: A much larger clonotype is one base distant, so this may be a read error. The genes are TRBV28 and TRBJ2-1; 11 positions agree with TRBD2. The end of the DNA aligns better with TRBJ2-7, so the J call may be wrong. CDR3 length equals 14 residues. Per germline, CDR1 MDHEN and CDR2 SYDVKM. The CDR3 sequence: CAIQIAGGYNEQYF. In nucleotides, the CDR3 is TGTGCCATCCAAATAGCGGGGGGGTACAATGAGCAGTACTTC.

There are many counts of this clonotype. V is TRBV6-5 and J is TRBJ1-2; 9 positions agree with TRBD1. The germline V gene encodes CDR1 MNHEY and CDR2 SVGAGI. V lost 5 bases and J lost 7; bases outside the gene matches: 8. The CDR3 covers 14 residues. In DNA form, the CDR3 reads TGTGCCAGCAGTACTAGGGACAGGGCCTCTGGCTACACCTTC. It yields the protein CASSTRDRASGYTF.

The sample holds one count of this clonotype. This could be a read error, since a much larger clone is one nucleotide away. J is TRBJ2-3 and V is TRBV7-9; D is unclear. CDR1 and CDR2 from the germline V gene are SEHNR and FQNEAQ (reference sequence). CDR3 size: 16 residues. The DNA for the CDR3 is TGTGCCAGCAGCTTAGAAGATGCGACTCTCACAGATGCGCAGTATTTT. Amino acids: CASSLEDATLTDAQYF.

The chain is built from TRBV20-1 and TRBJ1-1; D remains unclear. The germline V gene has CDR1 DFQATT and CDR2 SNEGSKA (reference sequence). Trimming left V 5 bases short and J 5 bases short, with 12 bases between. The CDR3 consists of 12 residues. The CDR3 loop reads CSAPTHGTEAFF. Written as DNA, the CDR3 is TGCAGTGCTCCCACGCACGGGACTGAAGCTTTCTTT.

A word on this clonotype: One end of the junction varies from germline; a read error may be responsible. V usage is TRBV12-3 or TRBV12-4 and J usage is TRBJ2-5; D uncertain. This CDR3 has 13 residues. CDR3 sequence reads: CANSRSSELEQYF. The CDR3, as DNA: TGTGCCAACAGTCGAAGCTCGGAGCTTGAGCAGTACTTC.

J is TRBJ2-3 and V is TRBV20-1, with 8 bases identical to TRBD2. Germline CDR1 DFQATT, CDR2 SNEGSKA (reference sequence). The CDR3 is made up of 15 amino acids. The V segment lost 5 bases and the J segment 1 base; nucleotides outside the gene matches: 8. The DNA for the CDR3 is TGCAGTGCTGAAAGAGCGGGGGCCCGCACAGATACGCAGTATTTT. This codes for CSAERAGARTDTQYF.

The chain links TRBV25-1 to TRBJ1-5; 9 positions match TRBD1. Germline V gene sequence: CDR1 MGHDK, CDR2 SYGVNS. The CDR3 is made up of 16 amino acids. Trimming cost V 1 base and J 6 bases; bases outside gene matches: 7. The CDR3 DNA is TGTGCCAGCAGTGAATCCACCGGGACAGGGATTCAGCCCCAGCATTTT. Translated: CASSESTGTGIQPQHF.

This chain joins TRBV6-1 and TRBJ2-7; D remains unclear. The CDR3 is made up of 12 amino acids. CDR1 MNHNS and CDR2 SASEGT come from the germline V gene. Trimming left V 8 bases short and J 0 bases short, with 8 bases between. In DNA form, the CDR3 reads TGTGCCAGCGGGGTCTTCTCCTACGAGCAGTACTTC. Translating it yields CASGVFSYEQYF.

This clonotype has a count of ten or more. V and J are TRBV20-1 and TRBJ2-7, with 7 bases that match TRBD2. With 2 bases clipped from V and 2 bases from J, the junction kept 6 bases outside the gene matches. Germline CDR1 DFQATT, CDR2 SNEGSKA (reference sequence). The CDR3 is 14 residues long. CDR3 amino acids: CSARNTGGPYEQYF. The CDR3 DNA is TGCAGTGCTAGAAATACGGGAGGCCCCTACGAGCAGTACTTC.

This clonotype was observed many times. This chain connects TRBV7-2 to TRBJ2-7; the D gene could be TRBD1 or TRBD2 (5 bases each). Germline CDR1 reads SGHTA; CDR2 reads FQGNSA. With 3 bases removed from V and 7 bases from J, the gap between germline ends came to 10 bases. The CDR3 sequence is 12 residues long. For the CDR3, the DNA is TGTGCCAGCAGCTTTCGGTGGGGGGAGCAGTACTTC. Amino acid sequence: CASSFRWGEQYF.

In this sample, this clonotype turned up many times. The chain joins TRBV27 to TRBJ2-5; 10 positions match TRBD1. CDR1 is MNHEY, CDR2 SMNVEV, per germline (reference sequence). V dropped 5 bases and J dropped 2; count of bases not matched to a gene: 5. This CDR3 has 15 amino acids. The CDR3 region has the DNA TGTGCCAGCAGTCGGGACAGGGGTTCTCAAGAGACCCAGTACTTC. It translates to CASSRDRGSQETQYF.

The V gene is TRBV6-5, the J gene TRBJ1-2; D gene ambiguous. The CDR3 runs 12 residues. CDR1 is MNHEY and CDR2 is SVGAGI in the germline V gene. Trimming pared 7 bases from V and 11 bases from J, leaving 17 bases between. CDR3 amino acids: CASTGPVLEYTF. CDR3 nucleotide sequence: TGTGCCAGCACAGGTCCTGTTCTCGAGTACACCTTC.

This clonotype was seen a handful of times. The chain joins TRBV2 to TRBJ2-5, with 14 bases fitting TRBD2. This CDR3 comprises 14 residues. Looked up from germline, CDR1 is SNHLY and CDR2 is FYNNEI. V was pared by 10 bases and J by 11 bases, with 12 bases of the junction left unmatched. In DNA, the CDR3 is TGTGCCACACGGGGACTAGCGGGGGCGGTTGAGCAGTACTTC. Translating it yields CATRGLAGAVEQYF. Full variable domain (remainder filled in from reference TRBV2 and TRBJ2-5): EPEVTQTPSHQVTQMGQEVILRCVPISNHLYFYWYRQILGQKVEFLVSFYNNEISEKSEIFDDQFSVERPDGSNFTLKIRSTKLEDSAMYFCATRGLAGAVEQYFGPGTRLLVL.

This chain joins TRBV29-1 and TRBJ2-3; D remains unclear. V lost 3 bases and J lost 0, with 13 bases in between. CDR1 and CDR2 (germline): SQVTM, ANQGSEA. The CDR3 extends over 15 amino acids. The CDR3 nucleotides are TGCAGCGTTGATGTCCGGCTGGCTAGCACAGATACGCAGTATTTT. It specifies CSVDVRLASTDTQYF.

This clonotype came up many times. The chain employs TRBV2 and TRBJ2-1; no clear D gene. The V end lost 5 bases, the J end lost 9 bases, and 14 bases lay between the germline ends. Per germline, CDR1 SNHLY and CDR2 FYNNEI. The CDR3 runs 13 residues. This CDR3 reads CASSIYVASEQFF. The CDR3, as DNA: TGTGCCAGCAGTATCTACGTCGCCAGTGAGCAGTTCTTC.

This clonotype was seen more than once but under ten times. This sequence joins TRBV27 and TRBJ1-5; D not certain. CDR1 and CDR2 (germline): MNHEY, SMNVEV (reference sequence). The CDR3 contains 12 residues. V lost 9 bases and J lost 7, with 13 bases in between. CDR3 DNA: TGTGCCAGGACACGGACTGGGCAGCCCCAGCATTTT. Translating gives CARTRTGQPQHF.